This section outlines one TCR beta chain sequence together with its context. Its target is not known. From germline, CDR1 is SQVTM and CDR2 ANQGSEA. The V end lost 1 base, the J end lost 5 bases, and 14 bases lay between the germline ends. CDR3 length: 15 residues. This sample was taken from a study of tissue T cells after allogeneic stem cell transplantation. Study summary: Samples with visible lymphocytes on H&E were prioritized for sequencing. Findings of the study overall: Anatomically similar tissues had similar TCR repertoires within each patient. Blood and spleen captured only part of the tissue TCR repertoire.

Survey-depth TCRbeta CDR3 sequencing reported V/J genes and productive frequencies. Sequenced by immunoSEQ multiplex PCR; TCRdb stores in-frame clones only, minus some. The table includes fewer than 30,000 clones, more than 60% detected once. The clonotype comes from a female donor aged 60 or older with lung cancer. The sequencing here drew on tissue from the ileum, taken at autopsy. The V gene is TRBV29-1, the J gene TRBJ1-4; D is ambiguous. Here the CDR3 DNA reads TGCAGCGTTGAAGGCCCAGCCGAGGCCAATGAAAAACTGTTTTTT. Translation: CSVEGPAEANEKLFF. Based on the CDR3 plus reference TRBV29-1 and TRBJ1-4, the full variable domain is SAVISQKPSRDICQRGTSLTIQCQVDSQVTMMFWYRQQPGQSLTLIATANQGSEATYESGFVIDKFPISRPNLTFSTLTVSNMSPEDSSIYLCSVEGPAEANEKLFFGSGTQLSVL.